This TCR beta chain was captured by sequencing in a study of Graves' ophthalmopathy and Graves' hyperthyroidism. Study in general: Where ophthalmopathy was absent within 18 months of follow-up, hyperthyroidism was stable.

Study-wide results and caveats: Classification of ophthalmopathy versus stable hyperthyroidism by a 13-signature model yielded about 90% sensitivity and just over 80% specificity.

RNA transcripts were the source from which TCR beta CDR3 regions were amplified. The workflow started with a first-round RT-PCR run with HTBI primers and then moved on to a second-round multiplex PCR. TCRdb re-derived calls from the multiplex PCR reads in MiXCR, one entry per CDR3 protein. Of over a million distinct CDR3 sequences in the sample, 35% to 45% were seen once. There are 16 residues in the CDR3. The ends were cut back, 5 bases at V and 9 bases at J, with 23 bases in the middle. Germline lookup yields CDR1 MNHEY and CDR2 SVGAGI. Hyperthyroidism patients, all newly diagnosed, had under 2 months' duration and ages of 18 to 65. Other autoimmune disease, uncontrolled infection, pregnancy and lactation led to exclusion. A note on this clonotype: Its antigen remains unknown.

The receptor was isolated from an adult man with Graves' hyperthyroidism. V and J are TRBV6-5 and TRBJ1-5; D possibly corresponds to TRBD1 (5 bases). The sample was peripheral blood or thyroid tissue (not recorded which). As DNA, the CDR3 is TGTGCCAGCAGTGAAAGGGGTCCCGGATCAGGATCGCCCCAGCATTTT. Translating it yields CASSERGPGSGSPQHF.